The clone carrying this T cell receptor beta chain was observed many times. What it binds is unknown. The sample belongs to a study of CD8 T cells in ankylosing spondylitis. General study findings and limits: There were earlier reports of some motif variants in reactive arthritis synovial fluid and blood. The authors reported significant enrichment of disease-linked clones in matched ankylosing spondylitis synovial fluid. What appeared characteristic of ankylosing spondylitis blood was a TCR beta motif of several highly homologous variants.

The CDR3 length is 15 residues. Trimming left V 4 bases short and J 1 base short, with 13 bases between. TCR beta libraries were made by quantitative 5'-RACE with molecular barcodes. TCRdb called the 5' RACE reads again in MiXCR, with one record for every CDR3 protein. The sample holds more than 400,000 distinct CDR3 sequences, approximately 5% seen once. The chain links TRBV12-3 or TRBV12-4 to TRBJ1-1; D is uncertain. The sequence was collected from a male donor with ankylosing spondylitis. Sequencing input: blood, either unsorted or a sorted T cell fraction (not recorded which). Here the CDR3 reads CASSSPLSGNTEAFF. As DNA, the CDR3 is TGTGCCAGCAGTTCCCCCCTTTCGGGGAACACTGAAGCTTTCTTT.